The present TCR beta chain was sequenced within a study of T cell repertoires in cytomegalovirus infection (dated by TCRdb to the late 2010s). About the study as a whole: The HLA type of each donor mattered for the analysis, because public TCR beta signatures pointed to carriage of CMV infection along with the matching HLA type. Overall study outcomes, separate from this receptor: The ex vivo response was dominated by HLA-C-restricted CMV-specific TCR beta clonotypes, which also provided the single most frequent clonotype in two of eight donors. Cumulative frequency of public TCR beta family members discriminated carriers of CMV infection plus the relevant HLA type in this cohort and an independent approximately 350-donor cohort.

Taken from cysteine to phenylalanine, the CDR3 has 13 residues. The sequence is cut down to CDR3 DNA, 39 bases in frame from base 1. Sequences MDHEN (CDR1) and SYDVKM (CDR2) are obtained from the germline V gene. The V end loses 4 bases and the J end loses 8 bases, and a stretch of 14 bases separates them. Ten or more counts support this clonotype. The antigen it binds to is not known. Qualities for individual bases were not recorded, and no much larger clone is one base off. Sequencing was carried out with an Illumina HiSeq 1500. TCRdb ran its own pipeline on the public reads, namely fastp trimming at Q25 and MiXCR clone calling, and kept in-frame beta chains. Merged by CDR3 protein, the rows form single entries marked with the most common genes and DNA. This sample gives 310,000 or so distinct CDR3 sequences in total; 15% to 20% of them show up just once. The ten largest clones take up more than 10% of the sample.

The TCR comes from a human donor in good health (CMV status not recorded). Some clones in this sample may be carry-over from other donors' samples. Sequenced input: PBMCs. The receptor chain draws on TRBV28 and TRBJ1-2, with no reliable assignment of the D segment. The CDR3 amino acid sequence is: CASSSHGEEGYTF. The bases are TGTGCCAGCAGTTCGCACGGCGAAGAGGGCTACACCTTC.